The text below deals with one T cell receptor beta chain. The antigen it recognizes is unknown. Base qualities were left out, and no much larger clone turns up one base away. The CDR3 regions of human TCRbeta chains were analyzed by immunosequencing. Turning to the authors' computational methods: Repertoire TCRs were matched against a reference library of SARS-CoV-2-specific TCRs generated with the MIRA antigen-specificity platform. Breadth was defined as the fraction of unique TCRs that were SARS-CoV-2-associated, and depth was defined as the fraction of total T cells that were SARS-CoV-2-associated. Each spike-specific TCR was assigned to its reactive spike region and to a CD4 or CD8 class using the MIRA data. Log10-transformed breadth and depth values were compared by one-way ANOVA with Sidak's multiple comparisons tests. TCRdb provides this immuneACCESS table in a form limited to in-frame rearrangements. Some clones are lacking; in checked studies, under half of them reflect an unresolved V gene, and why the rest are absent is not known. D and trimming were read from the DNA, whereas the V and J calls and clone size are those reported in that table. This sample holds 140,000 to 150,000 clones; 70% to 90% were observed only once. The ten largest clones capture just over 5% of the sample.

The CDR3 measures 13 amino acids from cysteine to phenylalanine. CDR3 DNA only is kept here, 39 bases in frame from base 1. Per the germline V gene (reference sequence), GTSNPN is the CDR1 and SVGIG is the CDR2. V was cut back by 0 bases and J by 4 bases, leaving a gap of 7 bases between them. These data come from a study of T cell responses to AZD1222 COVID-19 vaccine listed by TCRdb under 2021. In the study overall: AZD1222 recipients with second doses at about 4 weeks or about 12 weeks were pooled, because spike-specific TCR depth and breadth did not differ between schedules. A total of more than 230 trial participants underwent TCR sequencing, of whom some 200 had received two doses of AZD1222 and approximately 25 had received two doses of the MenACWY control vaccine. Trial participants were enrolled by age into 18-55, 56-69 and 70-plus year subgroups, with around 140, 26 and 57 TCR-sequenced participants respectively. The paper's findings and limits, for the study overall: Most participants were white British and females outnumbered males, and the authors suggested that clonal diversity may have been underestimated. Reportedly, close to half of the unique spike-specific TCRs recognized epitopes lying outside the regions that are mutated in the B.1.351 and B.1.1.7 variants. No day 14 peak-response samples were available, so repertoires were characterized only after the peak T cell response. After two AZD1222 doses, spike-specific TCR breadth and depth were significantly higher than at day 0 and than in MenACWY recipients. Only a handful of AZD1222 recipients were SARS-CoV-2 seropositive at baseline, limiting conclusions about previously exposed vaccinees. The 56-69-year group was small, and its depth increase did not reach significance, likely because of low power. The vaccine-associated CD4 TCRs covered the entire spike protein, and the dominant responses fell in regions 160-218 and 743-854.

The time point label corresponds to: baseline before first vaccination. The vaccinee samples were drawn from two UK trials, COV001 and COV002, one of which was a single-blind randomized controlled phase 2/3 trial testing AZD1222 (ChAdOx1 nCoV-19) in healthy adults. Trial participant PBMC samples were collected at day 0 and day 28 after the second dose for TCRbeta chain sequencing. Here the chain combines TRBV30 and TRBJ2-1, with TRBD2 as a weak D call on 5 bases. The sequences come from peripheral blood, collected on day 0 of AZD1222 vaccination. The clonotype was recovered from an adult in good health. In nucleotides, the sequence is TGTGCCTGGAGTGTACGAGGGTACAATGAGCAGTTCTTC. It translates to CAWSVRGYNEQFF.